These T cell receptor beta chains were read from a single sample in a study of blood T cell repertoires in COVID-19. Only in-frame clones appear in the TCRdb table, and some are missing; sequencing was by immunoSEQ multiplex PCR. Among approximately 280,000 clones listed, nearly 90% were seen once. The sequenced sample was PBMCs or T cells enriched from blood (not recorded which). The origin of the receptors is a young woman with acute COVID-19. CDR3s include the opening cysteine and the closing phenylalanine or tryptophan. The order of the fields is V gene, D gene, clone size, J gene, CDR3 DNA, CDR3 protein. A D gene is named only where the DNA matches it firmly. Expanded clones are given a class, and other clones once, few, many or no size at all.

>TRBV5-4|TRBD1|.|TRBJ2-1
TGTGCCAGCAGCTTGGGGGGGACAGGGAGCGCCATTGAGCAGTTCTTC
CASSLGGTGSAIEQFF
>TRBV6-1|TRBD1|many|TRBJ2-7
TGTGCCAGCAGTGATGACTCCGGGACAGGGGGATCCGAGCAGTACTTC
CASSDDSGTGGSEQYF
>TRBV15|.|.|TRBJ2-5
TGTGCCACCAGCAGAGAAGCAGAGACCCAGTACTTC
CATSREAETQYF
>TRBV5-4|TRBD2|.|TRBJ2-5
TGTGCCAGCAGCTCGGGACTAGCAGGATCCCAGTACTTC
CASSSGLAGSQYF
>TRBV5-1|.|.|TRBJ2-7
TGCGCCAGCAGCTTGGTAGGGGGAGGGCCCTCCGAGCAGTACTTC
CASSLVGGGPSEQYF
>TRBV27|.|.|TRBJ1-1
TGTGCCAGCAGCCATGCCCCAGTGAACACTGAAGCTTTCTTT
CASSHAPVNTEAFF
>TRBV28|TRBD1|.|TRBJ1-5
TGTGCCAGCAGTCCGTTCGTAGGAGGGGGCTATCAGCCCCAGCATTTT
CASSPFVGGGYQPQHF
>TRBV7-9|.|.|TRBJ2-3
TGTGCCAGCAGCCCGGGGTTCACAGATACGCAGTATTTT
CASSPGFTDTQYF
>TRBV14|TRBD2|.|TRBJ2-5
TGTGCCAGCAGCCAAGACTGGCGGGGGGTCACAGAGACCCAGTACTTC
CASSQDWRGVTETQYF
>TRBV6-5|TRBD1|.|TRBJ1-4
TGTGCCAGCAGTCTACTACTGACAGGGGCGGAACTGTTTTTT
CASSLLLTGAELFF
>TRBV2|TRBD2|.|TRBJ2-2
TGTGCCAGCCGGGGGACTAGCGGGAGTGGGGAGCTGTTTTTT
CASRGTSGSGELFF
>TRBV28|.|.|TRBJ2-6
TGTGCCAGCAGCCTGGGGGGCTCTGGGGCCAACGTCCTGACTTTC
CASSLGGSGANVLTF
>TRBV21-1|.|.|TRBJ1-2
TGTGCCAGCAGCAAAGACGAGGCAGGGGGCTTCTATGGCTACACCTTC
CASSKDEAGGFYGYTF
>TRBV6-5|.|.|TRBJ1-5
TGTGCCAGCAGTAGACAGGAGAATAGCAATCAGCCCCAGCATTTT
CASSRQENSNQPQHF
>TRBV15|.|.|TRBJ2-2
TGTGCCACCAGCAGCTACACCGGGGAGCTGTTTTTT
CATSSYTGELFF
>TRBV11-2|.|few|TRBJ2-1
TGTGCCAGCAGCTTCGGAAGCGGCCCACACAATGAGCAGTTCTTC
CASSFGSGPHNEQFF
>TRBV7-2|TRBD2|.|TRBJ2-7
TGTGCCAGCAGCTTAGTTGCACTAGCGGGAGGCGAGCAGTACTTC
CASSLVALAGGEQYF
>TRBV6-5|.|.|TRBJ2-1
TGTGCCAGCAATCAGGGGCGAAGCTCCTACAATGAGCAGTTCTTC
CASNQGRSSYNEQFF
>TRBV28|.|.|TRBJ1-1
TGTGCCAGCAGTTTGCTTCCTGGAGGCGGCACTGAAGCTTTCTTT
CASSLLPGGGTEAFF
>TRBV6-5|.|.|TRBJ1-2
TGTGCCAGCAACCTCCAGGGATCGGCAAACTATGGCTACACCTTC
CASNLQGSANYGYTF
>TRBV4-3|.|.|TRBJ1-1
TGCGCCAGCAGCCTAGGAACAGGACCGAACACTGAAGCTTTCTTT
CASSLGTGPNTEAFF
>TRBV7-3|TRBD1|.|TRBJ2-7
TGTGCCAGCAGCCTCACCGGGACAGGGAAAGACGAGCAGTACTTC
CASSLTGTGKDEQYF
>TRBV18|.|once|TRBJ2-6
TGTGCCAGCTCACCCCCCGCAGGGTTCCTCTCTGGGGCCAACGTCCTGACTTTC
CASSPPAGFLSGANVLTF
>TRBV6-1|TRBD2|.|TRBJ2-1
TGTGCCAGCAGTGTATCAAATAGCGGGAGAGTCTTCAATGAGCAGTTCTTC
CASSVSNSGRVFNEQFF
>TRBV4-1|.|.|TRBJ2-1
TGCGCCAGCAGCCAGAGGGAGGCGAATGAGCAGTTCTTC
CASSQREANEQFF
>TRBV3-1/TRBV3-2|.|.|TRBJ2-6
TGTGCCAGCAGCCACTTGTCTGGGGCCAACGTCCTGACTTTC
CASSHLSGANVLTF
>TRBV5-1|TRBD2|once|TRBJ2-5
TGCGCCAGCAGCTTGGTACCGGGACTACGGGTCGGGGAGACCCAGTACTTC
CASSLVPGLRVGETQYF
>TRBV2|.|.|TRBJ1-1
TGTGCCAGCAGTGAACTCAGGGGTGAGGCTTTCTTT
CASSELRGEAFF
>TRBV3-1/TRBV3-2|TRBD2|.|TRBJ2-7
TGTGCCAGCAGCCAGTGGACTAGCTTCTACGAGCAGTACTTC
CASSQWTSFYEQYF
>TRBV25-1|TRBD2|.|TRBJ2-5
TGTGCCAGTCGAGGATGGGCTAGCGGTCAGCCCCCGAACTTC
CASRGWASGQPPNF
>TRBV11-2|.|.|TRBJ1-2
TGTGCCAGCAGCTCGTCACAGGGCGGCTACACCTTC
CASSSSQGGYTF
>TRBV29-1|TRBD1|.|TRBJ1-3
TGCAGCGTTCCCGGGACAGCGACTCGAATCTCTGGAAACACCATATATTTT
CSVPGTATRISGNTIYF
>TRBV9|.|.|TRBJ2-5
TGTGCCAGCAGCGTTGATCCACGGGAGACCCAGTACTTC
CASSVDPRETQYF
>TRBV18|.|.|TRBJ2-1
TGTGCCAGCTCACCACCGTCCGCGGTGTCCACCTCCTACAATGAGCAGTTCTTC
CASSPPSAVSTSYNEQFF
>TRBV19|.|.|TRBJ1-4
TGTGCCAGTAGTACTCGACAGGCCTCTAATGAAAAACTGTTTTTT
CASSTRQASNEKLFF
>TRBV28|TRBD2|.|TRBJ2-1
TGTGCCAGCAGTCTTGGGACTAGCGGGAAAGGTGAGCAGTTCTTC
CASSLGTSGKGEQFF
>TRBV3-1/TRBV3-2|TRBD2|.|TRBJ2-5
TGTGCCAGCAGCCACCCGACTAGCGGGGGGGAGACCCAGTACTTC
CASSHPTSGGETQYF
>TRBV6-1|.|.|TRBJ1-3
TGTGCCAGCAGTGAAGCGGAGGGTTCCGGAAACACCATATATTTT
CASSEAEGSGNTIYF
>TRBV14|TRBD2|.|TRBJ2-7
TGTGCCAGCAGCCAGTCTTCTAGCGGGAGAGGCCACGAGCAGTACTTC
CASSQSSSGRGHEQYF
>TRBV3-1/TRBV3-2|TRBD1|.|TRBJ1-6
TGTGCCAGCAGCCAAGAGGACGGACAGGGCGGATCACCCCTCCACTTT
CASSQEDGQGGSPLHF
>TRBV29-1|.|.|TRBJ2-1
TGCAGCCAGATATGGGGCAACAATGAGCAGTTCTTC
CSQIWGNNEQFF
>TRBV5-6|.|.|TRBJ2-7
TGTGCCAGCAGCTCCGGGACAAATTCCTACGAGCAGTACTTC
CASSSGTNSYEQYF
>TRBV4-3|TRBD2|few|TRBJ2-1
TGCGCCAGCAGCCAAGATTCCCTAAAAGCGGGAGTGATTAGGAATGAGCAGTTCTTC
CASSQDSLKAGVIRNEQFF
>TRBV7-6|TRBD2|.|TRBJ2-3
TGTGCCAGCAGCACGCGACTAGCGGGAGTACCAGATACGCAGTATTTT
CASSTRLAGVPDTQYF
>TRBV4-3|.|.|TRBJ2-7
TGCGCCAGCAGCCAAGATCGGGCCGACAGAGAGGGGGTTTACGAGCAGTACTTC
CASSQDRADREGVYEQYF
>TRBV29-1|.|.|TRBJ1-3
TGCAGCGTTGTTCAACAGGGTCGAAACACCATATATTTT
CSVVQQGRNTIYF
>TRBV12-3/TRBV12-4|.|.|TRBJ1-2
TGTGCCAGCACCGAAGGAGCCTCTGGCTACACCTTC
CASTEGASGYTF